The present T cell receptor beta chain was sequenced within a study of beta chain features in type 1 diabetes. Study-wide results and caveats: There was a moderate but significant shortening of TCRB CDR3s in all four CD4+ subsets of Type 1 diabetes patients.

Trimming cost V 0 bases and J 0 bases; bases outside gene matches: 5. Germline V gene sequence: CDR1 SGHRS, CDR2 YFSETQ. The length of the CDR3 is 17 residues. There are a few counts of this clone. Its antigen is as yet unknown. Isolated RNA was reverse transcribed in full, so expressed TCRB transcripts were sequenced. Repertoires were generated with immunoSEQ multiplex PCR, while TCRdb's copy carries only in-frame clones and drops some. The sample lists about 230,000 clones, roughly 9.6% occurring once. The chain recombines TRBV5-1 with TRBJ2-1; 8 nucleotides agree with TRBD2. Sequencing was performed on naive CD4+ T cells from blood. The sequence came from a woman aged 18 to 35 in good health. As DNA, the CDR3 is TGCGCCAGCAGCTTGGTTCTAGCGGGCTTCTCCTACAATGAGCAGTTCTTC. It translates to CASSLVLAGFSYNEQFF. Filled out from reference TRBV5-1 and TRBJ2-1, the complete variable domain reads KAGVTQTPRYLIKTRGQQVTLSCSPISGHRSVSWYQQTPGQGLQFLFEYFSETQRNKGNFPGRFSGRQFSNSRSEMNVSTLELGDSALYLCASSLVLAGFSYNEQFFGPGTRLTVL.